This T cell receptor (beta chain) comes out of a study of blood T cell repertoires in COVID-19. Sequencing used immunoSEQ multiplex PCR; TCRdb keeps in-frame clones, though not all of them. The sample holds over 250,000 clones, 80% to 90% seen once. The CDR3 contains 14 residues. Germline CDR1 and CDR2: WSHSY and SAAADI. J lost 7 bases, V lost 4 bases, and 4 bases had no gene match. The J gene is TRBJ1-6, the V gene TRBV10-2, with TRBD1 matching over 7 bases. Material for sequencing was peripheral blood. The receptor was derived from an older woman with acute or convalescent COVID-19. Here the CDR3 reads CASSVTGTNSPLHF. As DNA, the CDR3 is TGCGCCAGCAGTGTGACAGGGACGAATTCACCCCTCCACTTT.